Below, one T cell receptor beta chain is given with its context. The antigen remains undetermined. Trimming removed 4 bases from V and 5 bases from J; junction bases left unmatched: 9. The CDR3 covers 18 residues. From germline, CDR1 is SGHRS and CDR2 YFSETQ. The repertoire was sequenced with immunoSEQ multiplex PCR; TCRdb's copy has only in-frame clones and lacks some. The table shows about 1.5 million clones, with 95% to 99% occurring only once. All donors were healthy HIV-negative adults lacking recent acute infections or vaccinations. This sample is drawn from a study of shared clonotypes between healthy human individuals. Study-wide background: In total, the donors were two women and a few men aged 18 to 49.

Whole-study findings and limits: Naive subsets tended to show greater estimated richness than memory subsets.

This receptor was obtained from a man aged 25-45 years in good health. Sequenced material: naive CD4+ T cells sorted from blood. Described subset: CD45RA+ positively selected. V usage is TRBV5-1 and J usage is TRBJ2-1; the match to TRBD2 covers 16 bases. CDR3 bases: TGCGCCAGCAGCACCATACCGGGACTAGCGGGAGGGAACAATGAGCAGTTCTTC. It translates to CASSTIPGLAGGNNEQFF.